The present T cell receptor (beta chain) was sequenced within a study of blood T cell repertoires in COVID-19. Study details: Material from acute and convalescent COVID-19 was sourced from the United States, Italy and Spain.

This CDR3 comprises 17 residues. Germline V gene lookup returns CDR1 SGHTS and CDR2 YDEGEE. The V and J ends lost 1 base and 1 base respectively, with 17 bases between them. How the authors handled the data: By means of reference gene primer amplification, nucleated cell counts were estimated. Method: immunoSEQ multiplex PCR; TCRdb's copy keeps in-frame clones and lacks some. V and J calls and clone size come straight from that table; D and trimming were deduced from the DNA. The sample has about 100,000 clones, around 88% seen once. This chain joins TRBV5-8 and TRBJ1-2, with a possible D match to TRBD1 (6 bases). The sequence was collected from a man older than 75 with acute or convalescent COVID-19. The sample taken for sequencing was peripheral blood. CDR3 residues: CASSLNTGTHINYGYTF. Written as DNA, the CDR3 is TGTGCCAGCAGCTTGAATACGGGGACACATATTAACTATGGCTACACCTTC.